This TCR beta chain stems from a study of blood T cell repertoires in COVID-19. Participant ages covered about 18 to 89 years across 24 US areas. Authors' methods: Amplifying reference gene primers gave estimates of nucleated cell counts. Data came from immunoSEQ multiplex PCR; TCRdb stores just in-frame clones and leaves some out. V and J calls and clone size follow that table, whereas D and trimming were derived from the DNA. The table lists some 310,000 clones, just under 90% of them singletons. The CDR3 totals 14 residues. The V end lost 1 base, the J end lost 7 bases, and 12 bases lay between the germline ends. The germline V gene encodes CDR1 KGHSH and CDR2 LQKENI.

The specimen was PBMCs or T cells enriched from blood (not recorded which). J is TRBJ2-3 and V is TRBV18; D is possibly TRBD1 (6 bases). This TCR was recovered from a woman aged 30 to 39 who had recovered from COVID-19. The CDR3 loop reads CASSPLGQKNTQYF. CDR3 sequence (DNA): TGTGCCAGCTCACCACTAGGACAGAAGAATACGCAGTATTTT.